One and the same sample provided the 18 T cell receptor beta chains below, sequenced in a study of shared clonotypes between healthy human individuals. Profiling relied on immunoSEQ multiplex PCR, and the TCRdb table lists in-frame clones only, not all of them. In the table there are roughly 810,000 clones, around 96% of which are singletons. Naive CD8 isolation took CD45RO-negative cells positively selected for CCR7 and excluded terminally differentiated effector memory CD45RA+ cells. The specimen was naive CD8+ T cells sorted from blood. The origin of the receptors is a man aged 25-40 years in good health.

A single count supports this clone. The chain uses TRBV9 and TRBJ2-2; 10 nucleotides match TRBD1. J gave up 6 bases and V 2 bases, and 4 bases lay outside the gene matches. This CDR3 is 15 amino acids long. The V gene's germline CDR1 is SGDLS and CDR2 YYNGEE. The CDR3 here is CASSVTGQGPGELFF. The CDR3 DNA is TGTGCCAGCAGCGTCACGGGACAGGGGCCCGGGGAGCTGTTTTTT.

With respect to this clone: This sample also contains other DNA sequences that code for the same CDR3. V gene TRBV7-9 combines with J gene TRBJ2-7, with 8 bases fitting TRBD1. V shed 4 bases, J shed 3 bases, and the junction held 5 bases outside the gene matches. The CDR3 has 14 amino acids. Germline lookup yields CDR1 SEHNR and CDR2 FQNEAQ (reference sequence). This chain's CDR3 is CASSSGDRGYEQYF. CDR3 DNA sequence: TGTGCCAGCAGCTCAGGTGACAGGGGCTACGAGCAGTACTTC.

This chain links TRBV5-4 with TRBJ1-2; 7 bases match TRBD1. The CDR3 covers 15 residues. From germline, CDR1 is SGHNT and CDR2 YYREEE (reference sequence). V trimming: 2 bases; J trimming: 11 bases; junction bases outside the gene matches: 15. CDR3 in DNA: TGTGCCAGCAGCTTAGCGGAGGACAGGCTTCTAAGTTACACCTTC. It codes for CASSLAEDRLLSYTF.

The V and J genes are TRBV11-2 and TRBJ2-1; no clear D gene. The V gene's germline CDR1 is SGHAT and CDR2 FQNNGV. This CDR3 region has 15 residues. The germline V and J ends were trimmed by 1 base and 4 bases, with 11 bases remaining between them. This CDR3 is CASSLGRYNYNEQFF. In nucleotides, the CDR3 is TGTGCCAGCAGCTTAGGTAGGTACAATTACAATGAGCAGTTCTTC.

The gene calls are TRBV5-1 and TRBJ2-5, with D perhaps matching TRBD2 (5 bases). The CDR3 consists of 15 residues. V was clipped by 0 bases and J by 4 bases, with 13 bases between them. Germline values: CDR1 SGHRS, CDR2 YFSETQ. CDR3 nucleotides: TGCGCCAGCAGCTTGGGTGAGGGAAACTCAGAGACCCAGTACTTC. It codes for CASSLGEGNSETQYF.

V gene TRBV5-1 combines with J gene TRBJ2-1; weak D call: TRBD1 (6 bases). The CDR3 spans 15 residues. V lost 0 bases and J 5 bases, leaving 12 bases between the germline ends. The germline V gene has CDR1 SGHRS and CDR2 YFSETQ. As DNA, the CDR3 is TGCGCCAGCAGCTTGGACCACGGGACACACAATGAGCAGTTCTTC. This codes for CASSLDHGTHNEQFF.

Worth noting for this clone: The identical CDR3 is also encoded by other nucleotide sequences in the sample. The chain joins TRBV9 to TRBJ2-7; 9 nucleotides align to TRBD2. The length of the CDR3 is 16 residues. V gave up 0 bases and J gave up 0 bases; unmatched junction bases: 4. Germline V gene data show CDR1 as SGDLS and CDR2 as YYNGEE. CDR3 sequence: CASSVGAGGPSYEQYF. CDR3 nucleotide sequence: TGTGCCAGCAGCGTAGGAGCGGGAGGTCCCTCCTACGAGCAGTACTTC.

The chain uses TRBV4-1 and TRBJ2-7; D remains ambiguous. The length of the CDR3 is 15 residues. The germline CDR1 and CDR2 sequences are MGHRA and YSYEKL. V was shortened by 2 bases and J by 0 bases, with 11 bases between the two germline ends. The CDR3 region is CASSQKDQTSYEQYF. The CDR3 coding sequence is TGCGCCAGCAGCCAAAAGGACCAAACCTCCTACGAGCAGTACTTC.

The chain combines TRBV4-1 with TRBJ2-7, with D possibly TRBD1 on 5 matching bases. Trimming shortened V by 4 bases and J by 7 bases, and 17 bases separated the two germline ends. CDR3 length: 14 amino acids. From germline, CDR1 is MGHRA and CDR2 YSYEKL. CDR3 protein: CASSLAGHPIEQYF. The DNA for the CDR3 is TGCGCCAGCAGCCTCGCTGGACACCCTATAGAGCAGTACTTC.

The CDR3 DNA sequence: TGCGCCAGCAGCCAATTGACAGGGAGGTACGAGCAGTACTTC. Residues: CASSQLTGRYEQYF. The chain combines TRBV4-1 with TRBJ2-7, with a weak D call TRBD1 (7 bases). In germline, CDR1 is MGHRA, CDR2 YSYEKL. This CDR3 region has 14 residues. V was pared by 2 bases and J by 4 bases, with 12 bases between.

The chain joins TRBV5-5 to TRBJ2-7, with no clear D. Germline-derived CDR1 and CDR2 are SGHKS and YYEKEE (reference sequence). The CDR3 is made up of 11 amino acids. V was cut by 0 bases and J by 12 bases, with 10 bases left in between. The CDR3 region has the DNA TGTGCCAGCAGCTTGGGAACCCAACGGTACTTC. It translates to CASSLGTQRYF.

V gene TRBV7-9 combines with J gene TRBJ1-1; D is unclear. CDR3 length equals 13 residues. Trimming removed 5 bases at V and 8 bases at J, with 15 bases between. Germline CDR1 and CDR2: SEHNR and FQNEAQ (reference sequence). CDR3 sequence reads: CASSQVSGYEAFF. For the CDR3, the DNA is TGTGCCAGCAGCCAGGTATCAGGTTACGAAGCTTTCTTT.

The CDR3 sequence: CASSFSQIAEAFF. DNA of the CDR3: TGTGCCAGCAGTTTTTCCCAGATCGCTGAAGCTTTCTTT. The chain links TRBV27 to TRBJ1-1; D is unclear. The CDR3 has 13 residues. Trimming took 3 bases from V and 6 from J, leaving 11 bases between them. Looked up from germline, CDR1 is MNHEY and CDR2 is SMNVEV (reference sequence).

This chain links TRBV27 with TRBJ1-1; D unclear. The CDR3 is made up of 13 amino acids. V lost 6 bases, J lost 5 bases, and 13 bases lay in between. The V gene's germline CDR1 is MNHEY and CDR2 SMNVEV (reference sequence). The CDR3: CASRAGFKTEAFF. For the CDR3, the DNA is TGTGCCAGCAGGGCGGGATTTAAGACTGAAGCTTTCTTT.

V usage is TRBV5-8 and J usage is TRBJ2-5, with D possibly being TRBD2 (5 bases). V lost 0 bases and J lost 2, with 17 bases in between. The CDR3 runs to 17 residues. The germline gives CDR1 SGHTS, CDR2 YDEGEE. CDR3 sequence reads: CASSLEFQASSQETQYF. CDR3 DNA: TGTGCCAGCAGCTTGGAGTTCCAGGCTAGCAGTCAAGAGACCCAGTACTTC.

This clone has a single count. This chain uses TRBV9 with TRBJ2-7; 8 positions agree with TRBD2. The germline CDR1 and CDR2 sequences are SGDLS and YYNGEE. This CDR3 contains 15 residues. The trim removed 4 bases at V and 1 base at J, leaving 7 bases unmatched. This chain's CDR3 is CASSPREGESYEQYF. Written as DNA, the CDR3 is TGTGCCAGCAGCCCCCGGGAGGGGGAATCCTACGAGCAGTACTTC.

This chain links TRBV6-1 with TRBJ1-5; no firm D call. The CDR3 runs 15 residues. V dropped 2 bases and J dropped 0 bases, with 8 bases sitting between them. The V gene's germline CDR1 is MNHNS and CDR2 SASEGT. The CDR3 reads CASSEFKGSNQPQHF. The CDR3 DNA is TGTGCCAGCAGTGAATTTAAGGGTAGCAATCAGCCCCAGCATTTT.

The rearrangement joins TRBV15 to TRBJ2-5; D uncertain. The CDR3 has 14 amino acids. The germline V and J ends were trimmed by 4 bases and 4 bases, with 13 bases remaining between them. Germline V gene data show CDR1 as LNHNV and CDR2 as YYDKDF (reference sequence). The CDR3 spells CATSISWSGETQYF. The CDR3, as DNA: TGTGCCACCAGCATCAGTTGGTCCGGAGAGACCCAGTACTTC.